This T cell receptor beta chain originates from a study of spatial heterogeneity in lung cancer. Time point indicated: sample taken at primary tumor resection. Unsorted tumor, nontumor lung tissue or cryopreserved PBMC supplied the whole RNA. This clonotype is termed medium-sized (0.01 to 0.1%). This beta chain is off target for a library built for alpha chains, so its abundance means little. The germline V gene encodes CDR1 SGHNT and CDR2 YYREEE (reference sequence). This CDR3 comprises 13 residues. The ends lost 4 bases at V and 5 bases at J; junction bases unmatched: 6. Via MiXCR, TCRdb re-called the 5' RACE reads, giving one row per CDR3 protein. The data contain about 7,500 distinct CDR3 sequences, less than 5% of them seen just once; the ten biggest clones take up around a quarter.

The rearrangement uses TRBV5-4 and TRBJ2-7; TRBD1 matches at 7 bases. This TCR was recovered from a female donor with early-stage non-small cell lung cancer. The sequencing used normal lung tissue next to the tumor, collected at surgery. The CDR3 DNA reads as TGTGCCAGCAGCGGGAGACAGGGCCACGAGCAGTACTTC. As protein: CASSGRQGHEQYF.